The 21 T cell receptor beta chains below come from one sample, sequenced in a study of T cell repertoires in cytomegalovirus infection (dated by TCRdb to between 2018 and 2021). Sequencing used an Illumina HiSeq 1500. The raw public reads went through TCRdb reprocessing: fastp at Q25, MiXCR clone calling, in-frame beta chains kept. Merged by CDR3 protein, the rows form single entries marked with the most common genes and DNA. The sample contains more than 150,000 distinct CDR3 sequences, roughly 15% of them found a single time. About 17% of the sample is taken by the ten largest. Sequencing was carried out using CD8+ T cells from PBMCs. These receptor sequences come from a human donor in good health (CMV status not recorded). Some clones in this sample may be carry-over from other donors' samples.

This sequence joins TRBV7-9 and TRBJ2-3; unclear D gene. Trimming took off 4 bases at V and 6 bases at J, with 8 bases between the two ends. The CDR3 runs to 12 residues. Germline loops: CDR1 SEHNR, CDR2 FQNEAQ (reference sequence). The CDR3 DNA is TGTGCCAGCAGCTCGCAAGGGGATACGCAGTATTTT. Translating it yields CASSSQGDTQYF.

This clonotype was seen a few times. The chain uses TRBV7-9 and TRBJ1-2; no clear D. Trimming shortened V by 0 bases and J by 8 bases, and 13 bases separated the two germline ends. The CDR3 sequence is 14 residues long. Germline CDR1 reads SEHNR; CDR2 reads FQNEAQ (reference sequence). The CDR3 here is CASSLARDEYGYTF. The CDR3 bases are TGTGCCAGCAGCTTAGCGAGGGATGAGTACGGCTACACCTTC. Complete variable domain (other parts from reference TRBV7-9 and TRBJ1-2): DTGVSQNPRHKITKRGQNVTFRCDPISEHNRLYWYRQTLGQGPEFLTYFQNEAQLEKSRLLSDRFSAERPKGSFSTLEIQRTEQGDSAMYLCASSLARDEYGYTFGSGTRLTVV.

Worth noting for this clonotype: One base away lies a much larger clone, so this may be a sequencing read error. The chain uses TRBV11-2 and TRBJ2-5, with a possible D match to TRBD1 (5 bases). The V end was cut by 5 bases, the J end by 4 bases, with 8 bases between. The V gene's germline CDR1 is SGHAT and CDR2 FQNNGV. This CDR3 region has 12 residues. The CDR3 loop reads CASSIQGETQYF. The CDR3 nucleotides are TGTGCCAGCAGCATTCAGGGAGAGACCCAGTACTTC. The variable domain in full, completed from reference TRBV11-2 and TRBJ2-5, reads EAGVAQSPRYKIIEKRQSVAFWCNPISGHATLYWYQQILGQGPKLLIQFQNNGVVDDSQLPKDRFSAERLKGVDSTLKIQPAKLEDSAVYLCASSIQGETQYFGPGTRLLVL.

This clonotype has just a few counts. The chain has TRBV20-1 and TRBJ2-7, with a weak D call TRBD2 (5 bases). The CDR3 covers 14 residues. V lost 0 bases and J lost 3, with 12 bases in between. CDR1 and CDR2 (germline): DFQATT, SNEGSKA (reference sequence). The CDR3 sequence: CSARDHHSDYEQYF. The CDR3 coding sequence is TGCAGTGCTAGAGACCATCATAGCGACTACGAGCAGTACTTC.

A note on this clonotype: Relative to the germline gene, one junction end is altered; a read error may explain this. V gene TRBV28 combines with J gene TRBJ2-3; maybe TRBD2 (6 bases). The CDR3 totals 15 residues. Germline CDR1 is MDHEN and CDR2 is SYDVKM. The CDR3 sequence: CDSSFRETSTDTQYF. The CDR3 coding sequence is TGTGACAGCAGTTTTCGGGAGACCAGCACAGATACGCAGTATTTT. The entire variable domain, with the rest obtained from reference TRBV28 and TRBJ2-3, is as follows: DVKVTQSSRYLVKRTGEKVFLECVQDMDHENMFWYRQDPGLGLRLIYFSYDVKMKEKGDIPEGYSVSREKKERFSLILESASTNQTSMYLCDSSFRETSTDTQYFGPGTRLTVL.

This clonotype turned up a few times. The gene calls are TRBV14 and TRBJ2-7; D remains ambiguous. The CDR3 loop spans 15 amino acids. Germline loops: CDR1 SGHDN, CDR2 FVKESK. V was shortened by 4 bases and J by 2 bases, with 15 bases between the two germline ends. The CDR3 nucleotides are TGTGCCAGCAGCCTGAAGATACAGTACCCCTACGAGCAGTACTTC. This sequence encodes CASSLKIQYPYEQYF.

This clonotype was seen a handful of times. The rearrangement links TRBV28 to TRBJ2-4, with TRBD2 matching 11 bases. Germline CDR1 MDHEN, CDR2 SYDVKM. CDR3 size: 15 residues. The ends lost 6 bases at V and 5 bases at J; junction bases unmatched: 6. The chain's CDR3 is CASSASGLAENIQYF. In nucleotides, the CDR3 is TGTGCCAGCAGCGCCTCGGGACTAGCGGAAAACATTCAGTACTTC.

In regard to this clonotype: One end of the junction does not line up with germline, which may come from a read error. The chain links TRBV7-9 to TRBJ2-6; D may be TRBD1 (5 bases). Per germline, CDR1 SEHNR and CDR2 FQNEAQ (reference sequence). The CDR3 sequence is 18 residues long. In DNA form, the CDR3 reads TGTGCCAGCAGAGGCGGCAGCATAACCCCTTCTGGGGCCAACATCCTGACTTTC. Protein sequence: CASRGGSITPSGANILTF.

This clonotype was seen only a few times. CDR3 residues: CASSSAYSYNEQFF. CDR3 coding DNA: TGTGCCAGCAGTTCTGCCTACTCCTACAATGAGCAGTTCTTC. This chain links TRBV6-2 or TRBV6-3 with TRBJ2-1, with D unresolved. The V and J ends lost 4 bases and 0 bases respectively, with 7 bases between them. The germline CDR1 and CDR2 sequences are MNHEY and SVGEGT. There are 14 residues in the CDR3.

The chain carries TRBV7-2 and TRBJ1-1; tentatively, D is TRBD1 (6 bases). Germline CDR1 and CDR2: SGHTA and FQGNSA. With 5 bases removed from V and 3 bases from J, the gap between germline ends came to 13 bases. The CDR3 is 14 amino acids. CDR3 in DNA: TGTGCCAGCAGCCGGAGCGCAGGGGACACTGAAGCTTTCTTT. Translated, it gives CASSRSAGDTEAFF.

This clonotype has only a few counts. V usage is TRBV5-4 and J usage is TRBJ2-2, with D maybe TRBD2 (5 bases). Per germline, CDR1 SGHNT and CDR2 YYREEE (reference sequence). V lost 3 bases and J 8 bases, leaving 8 bases between the germline ends. The CDR3 extends over 12 amino acids. The CDR3, as DNA: TGTGCCAGCAGCTCTCCGGGAGGGGAGCTGTTTTTT. It specifies CASSSPGGELFF. Using reference TRBV5-4 and TRBJ2-2 for the parts outside the CDR3, the full variable domain is ETGVTQSPTHLIKTRGQQVTLRCSSQSGHNTVSWYQQALGQGPQFIFQYYREEENGRGNFPPRFSGLQFPNYSSELNVNALELDDSALYLCASSSPGGELFFGEGSRLTVL.

This clonotype was detected ten times or more. DNA for the CDR3: TGTGCCAGCAGCGCAGCGGGAGGGGGCCCTTACGAGCAGTACTTC. As protein: CASSAAGGGPYEQYF. The genes are TRBV7-2 and TRBJ2-7; TRBD2 matches at 10 bases. V lost 5 bases and J lost 4; bases outside the gene matches: 8. The germline gives CDR1 SGHTA, CDR2 FQGNSA. This CDR3 has 15 amino acids.

This rearrangement joins TRBV6-4 to TRBJ1-1; D is uncertain. Germline values: CDR1 MRHNA, CDR2 SNTAGT. The V end lost 3 bases, the J end lost 1 base, and 9 bases lay between the germline ends. This CDR3 has 14 amino acids. CDR3 sequence reads: CASSESPGNTEAFF. CDR3 in DNA: TGTGCCAGCAGTGAATCCCCGGGGAACACTGAAGCTTTCTTT.

This clonotype was counted a few times. V is TRBV28 and J is TRBJ1-1; D ambiguous. Germline-derived CDR1 and CDR2 are MDHEN and SYDVKM. The V gene lost 0 bases and the J gene lost 6 bases, with 5 bases spanning the gap. CDR3 size: 12 residues. CDR3 residues: CASSLWGAEAFF. CDR3 coding DNA: TGTGCCAGCAGTTTATGGGGCGCTGAAGCTTTCTTT.

V and J are TRBV7-9 and TRBJ1-2; possibly TRBD1 for D (6 bases). The CDR3 has 17 amino acids. CDR1 SEHNR and CDR2 FQNEAQ come from the germline V gene (reference sequence). The V end lost 5 bases, the J end lost 1 base, and 20 bases lay between the germline ends. CDR3 region: CASSPTLRWDNNYGYTF. CDR3 sequence (DNA): TGTGCCAGCAGCCCAACCCTAAGATGGGACAATAACTATGGCTACACCTTC.

The chain links TRBV7-9 to TRBJ2-7; the D is unclear. This CDR3 is built from 13 residues. V dropped 0 bases and J dropped 5 bases, with 8 bases sitting between them. Germline CDR1 reads SEHNR; CDR2 reads FQNEAQ (reference sequence). CDR3: CASSLAGKNEQYF. CDR3 nucleotides: TGTGCCAGCAGCTTAGCGGGGAAAAACGAGCAGTACTTC. The full variable domain, with the rest looked up from reference TRBV7-9 and TRBJ2-7, is DTGVSQNPRHKITKRGQNVTFRCDPISEHNRLYWYRQTLGQGPEFLTYFQNEAQLEKSRLLSDRFSAERPKGSFSTLEIQRTEQGDSAMYLCASSLAGKNEQYFGPGTRLTVT.

This clonotype was detected only a few times. The chain joins TRBV5-4 to TRBJ1-1; D may be TRBD1 (6 bases). CDR1 and CDR2 from the germline V gene are SGHNT and YYREEE (reference sequence). V gave up 0 bases and J gave up 5 bases, with 11 bases separating them. The CDR3 consists of 14 residues. This CDR3 is CASSLGSGVTEAFF. The DNA for the CDR3 is TGTGCCAGCAGCTTGGGTTCAGGGGTAACTGAAGCTTTCTTT.

The chain carries TRBV6-8 and TRBJ1-5, with D unclear. V lost 5 bases to trimming and J lost 1 base, with 12 bases between them. Per germline, CDR1 MNHGY and CDR2 SAAAGT. The CDR3 length is 15 residues. The CDR3 is CASSPFSVSNQPQHF. The DNA for the CDR3 is TGTGCCAGCAGTCCCTTCTCGGTCAGCAATCAGCCCCAGCATTTT.

The chain is built from TRBV7-9 and TRBJ2-7, with D perhaps being TRBD1 or TRBD2 (5 bases each). V lost 3 bases, J lost 2 bases, and 11 bases lay in between. CDR3 length: 14 residues. Looked up from germline, CDR1 is SEHNR and CDR2 is FQNEAQ (reference sequence). The CDR3 loop reads CASSFDGAAYEQYF. CDR3 coding DNA: TGTGCCAGCAGCTTTGACGGGGCCGCCTACGAGCAGTACTTC. The whole variable domain, filled in from reference TRBV7-9 and TRBJ2-7, reads DTGVSQNPRHKITKRGQNVTFRCDPISEHNRLYWYRQTLGQGPEFLTYFQNEAQLEKSRLLSDRFSAERPKGSFSTLEIQRTEQGDSAMYLCASSFDGAAYEQYFGPGTRLTVT.

This clonotype has a handful of counts. The CDR3 spells CASSYGGLAGSLEQYF. CDR3 nucleotides: TGTGCCAGCAGTTACGGTGGACTAGCGGGATCCCTGGAGCAGTACTTC. This sequence joins TRBV6-2 or TRBV6-3 and TRBJ2-7; TRBD2 agrees at 12 bases. The V and J ends lost 2 bases and 7 bases, in that order; junction bases with no gene match: 9. This CDR3 is 16 amino acids long. CDR1 is MNHEY and CDR2 is SVGEGT in the germline V gene.

The chain has TRBV28 and TRBJ2-3; 8 bases line up with TRBD1. Looked up from germline, CDR1 is MDHEN and CDR2 is SYDVKM. V dropped 7 bases and J dropped 0; count of bases not matched to a gene: 9. This CDR3 is built from 16 residues. CDR3 protein: CASTSGQGGSTDTQYF. In DNA, the CDR3 is TGTGCCAGCACCTCCGGACAGGGCGGAAGCACAGATACGCAGTATTTT. Drawing the rest from reference TRBV28 and TRBJ2-3, the complete variable domain is DVKVTQSSRYLVKRTGEKVFLECVQDMDHENMFWYRQDPGLGLRLIYFSYDVKMKEKGDIPEGYSVSREKKERFSLILESASTNQTSMYLCASTSGQGGSTDTQYFGPGTRLTVL.